The 9 T cell receptor beta chains below come from one sample, sequenced in a study of Ad26.COV2.S vaccination and SARS-CoV-2 variants. Here immunoSEQ multiplex PCR was the method, and the copy in TCRdb shows in-frame clones only, minus some. The repertoire holds about 680,000 clones, with roughly 90% as singletons. Documented treatment: about 20 received Ad26.COV2.S at low or high dose, single or two shots; several received placebo; per-sample allocation not given. Samples came from day 63 after the first vaccine or placebo injection. Sequenced material: peripheral blood, taken in a trial of Ad26.COV2.S vaccine versus placebo. The receptors here all came from a person between 18 and 59 years old who received the Ad26.COV2.S COVID-19 vaccine or a placebo.

The chain carries TRBV6-4 and TRBJ1-1; possible D gene TRBD1, 5 bases. V gave up 4 bases and J gave up 5 bases, with 11 bases separating them. The length of the CDR3 is 13 residues. Germline V gene lookup returns CDR1 MRHNA and CDR2 SNTAGT. In DNA, the CDR3 is TGTGCCAGCAGTGTACAGGCTGGTACTGAAGCTTTCTTT. It translates to CASSVQAGTEAFF.

As regards this clone: The sample has other DNA sequences that encode this CDR3 too. The chain employs TRBV18 and TRBJ1-2; D gene ambiguous. Germline CDR1 is KGHSH and CDR2 is LQKENI. The CDR3 is 13 amino acids. The ends were cut back, 3 bases at V and 5 bases at J, with 10 bases in the middle. The CDR3 sequence is CASSPPTGYGYTF. The CDR3 nucleotides read TGTGCCAGCTCACCCCCGACGGGGTATGGCTACACCTTC.

The rearrangement uses TRBV6-5 and TRBJ1-2; tentative D call: TRBD1 (6 bases). The germline V gene encodes CDR1 MNHEY and CDR2 SVGAGI. Trimming removed 3 bases at V and 6 bases at J, with 17 bases between. The CDR3 length is 15 residues. CDR3 nucleotides: TGTGCCAGCAGTTATGACGGGACAATGCGACATGGCTACACCTTC. As protein: CASSYDGTMRHGYTF.

The V call is TRBV7-9, the J call TRBJ1-4; D is uncertain. Between the trimmed V and J ends, which lost 4 bases and 0 bases, there was a span of 6 bases. CDR1 is SEHNR, CDR2 FQNEAQ, per germline (reference sequence). This CDR3 has 14 amino acids. As DNA, the CDR3 is TGTGCCAGCAGCTCATGGGCAACTAATGAAAAACTGTTTTTT. Amino acids: CASSSWATNEKLFF.

CDR3 DNA sequence: TGCGCCAGCAGCCAAGTGACAGGGCGTGAAGCTTTCTTT. Amino acids: CASSQVTGREAFF. The genes are TRBV4-3 and TRBJ1-1; 7 nucleotides match TRBD1. Germline CDR1 is LGHNA and CDR2 is YSLEER. This CDR3 has 13 residues. The J segment lost 7 bases and the V segment lost 1 base, leaving 3 bases of the junction unmatched.

This clone appeared a single time. The genes are TRBV5-1 and TRBJ2-7, with 7 bases aligning to TRBD1. Trimming removed 2 bases from V and 4 bases from J; junction bases left unmatched: 9. The V gene's germline CDR1 is SGHRS and CDR2 YFSETQ. This CDR3 has 15 residues. CDR3 coding DNA: TGCGCCAGCAGCTTAACAGGGGACCAGGAGTACGAGCAGTACTTC. This codes for CASSLTGDQEYEQYF.

The chain recombines TRBV7-2 with TRBJ2-3, with a possible D match to TRBD2 (5 bases). The CDR3 extends over 16 amino acids. Germline CDR1 and CDR2: SGHTA and FQGNSA. Deletions cut 1 base from V and 8 bases from J, with 19 bases between. CDR3 DNA: TGTGCCAGCAGCTTAGGAGGGAAGACAAGCTCTGCTACGCAGTATTTT. Its translation: CASSLGGKTSSATQYF.

The chain combines TRBV4-2 with TRBJ2-1; 7 positions match TRBD2. CDR3 length: 18 residues. The germline gives CDR1 LGHNA, CDR2 YNFKEQ. V lost 3 bases and J lost 4; bases outside the gene matches: 15. The CDR3 here is CASSHPQGSGGGYNEQFF. CDR3 coding DNA: TGTGCCAGCAGCCACCCCCAGGGCAGCGGCGGGGGATACAATGAGCAGTTCTTC.

This rearrangement joins TRBV19 to TRBJ1-2; D uncertain. V was shortened by 3 bases and J by 4 bases, with 12 bases between the two germline ends. This CDR3 region has 14 residues. The germline gives CDR1 LNHDA, CDR2 SQIVND (reference sequence). DNA for the CDR3: TGTGCCAGTAGTATTCGGCCAGCACTCTATGGCTACACCTTC. This codes for CASSIRPALYGYTF.